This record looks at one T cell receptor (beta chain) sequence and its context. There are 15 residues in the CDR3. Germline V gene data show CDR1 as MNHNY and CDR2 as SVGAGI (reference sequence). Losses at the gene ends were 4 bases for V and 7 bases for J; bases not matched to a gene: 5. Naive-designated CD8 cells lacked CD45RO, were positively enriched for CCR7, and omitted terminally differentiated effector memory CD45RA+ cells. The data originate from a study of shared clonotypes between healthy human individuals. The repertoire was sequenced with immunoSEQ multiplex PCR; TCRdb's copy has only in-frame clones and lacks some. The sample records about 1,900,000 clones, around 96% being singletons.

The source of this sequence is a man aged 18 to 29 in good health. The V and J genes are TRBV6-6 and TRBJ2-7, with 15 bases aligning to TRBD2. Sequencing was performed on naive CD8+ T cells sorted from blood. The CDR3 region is CASSSVGLAGGEQYF. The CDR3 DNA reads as TGTGCCAGCAGTTCCGTCGGACTAGCGGGAGGGGAGCAGTACTTC.